This T cell receptor beta chain appears in the sequencing data of a study of T cells in Graves' hyperthyroidism and ophthalmopathy (dated by TCRdb to the late 2010s). About the study as a whole: Peripheral blood samples were taken at initial diagnosis, before any treatment was given. Thyroid tissue and blood T-cell repertoires from six Graves' hyperthyroidism patients were also compared in the study. The paper describes TCR Vbeta CDR3 sequencing of 140 or so peripheral blood samples, made up of 43 ophthalmopathy patients, 70 to 80 hyperthyroidism patients and 17 progressor patients. Following sampling, methimazole starting at 30 mg daily was given to hyperthyroidism patients, and high-dose intravenous methylprednisolone was given to ophthalmopathy patients. To identify distinguishing TCR V-J signatures, a discovery cohort of about 100 patients was used, comprising 43 with Graves' ophthalmopathy and around 60 with stable Graves' hyperthyroidism. Whether ophthalmopathy could be predicted prospectively was tested in an independent validation cohort made up of fewer than 20 hyperthyroidism patients plus 17 patients who later progressed to ophthalmopathy. The 100 or so discovery patients were divided at random into training and test sets in a 7:3 ratio.

Stable Graves' hyperthyroidism was defined as no progression to ophthalmopathy during 18 months of follow-up. Hyperthyroidism patients were newly diagnosed, had a disease duration of under 2 months, and were aged 18 to 65 years. Patients with uncontrolled infections, other autoimmune diseases, pregnancy or lactation were excluded. Clinical symptoms, serum thyroxine and TRAb, thyroid ultrasound, and orbital computed tomography formed the basis for the diagnoses. PBMCs were isolated from about 10 ml of fresh peripheral blood by Ficoll-Paque density gradient centrifugation. Total RNA was extracted with Trizol reagent, and quality was checked on an Agilent 2100 Bioanalyzer. V gives up 1 base and J gives up 2 bases, and the segment between their germline ends measures 6 bases. The germline V gene sets CDR1 to SNHLY and CDR2 to FYNNEI. From cysteine to phenylalanine, the CDR3 is 14 amino acids long. Only the CDR3 DNA stays, 42 bases, in frame from base 1.

The TCR beta CDR3 regions were amplified from the RNA transcripts. A first-round RT-PCR of the TCR CDR3 used the HTBI primer set with the Qiagen OneStep RT-PCR kit. Libraries were constructed in a second round of multiplex PCR, after which size selection and purification were performed. Sequencing of the libraries was done on an Illumina HiSeq2000 using paired-end 100 bp reads. The authors' pipeline ran thus. SOAPnuke was used to process the raw data, throwing out any read that contained adapters or uncalled bases, had a mean Phred below 15, or lacked an exact constant-primer or identifier match. High-quality paired reads were merged with COPE v1.2.5, and unique nucleotide sequences were defined as clonotypes. Clonotypes were aligned to IMGT TRBV, TRBD and TRBJ reference segments using MiTCR v1.1. Analysis was restricted to V-J combinations with a frequency above 0.0001, which covered about 99% of repertoires. The TCS score was defined as F50 (clonal expansion) divided by E x V (chaos), with BLOSUM62-based TCRdist calculated between CDR3 peptides within each V-J. Welch's t-statistics and random forest reduced fewer than 600 V-J features to 10 to 15, which were used in a naive Bayes classifier (R e1071). The public reads were run again by TCRdb, first through fastp at Q25 and then through MiXCR, and only productive beta chains were kept. Under each unique CDR3 protein, matching rows form one entry showing the most common genes and DNA. TCRdb, not the authors, supplied the V and J calls. Across this sample there are 500,000 to 700,000 distinct CDR3 sequences, with over 15% seen only once. In total, the top ten clones hold 15% to 20% of the sample.

Overall study results and their limits: No statistical method was used to set the sample size in advance, and investigators knew the group allocation. During validation, the model predicted progression to ophthalmopathy a median of roughly 7.1 months ahead of onset, with almost 71% sensitivity and under 85% specificity. A 13 V-J signature model separated ophthalmopathy from stable hyperthyroidism, with around 88% sensitivity and roughly 81% specificity in cross-validation and 80%/75% in testing. Blood samples also contained most of the expanded thyroid clonotypes (frequency above 0.001), which suggests that blood repertoires may reflect thyroid immune responses.

This clonotype was counted between two and nine times. The antigen this receptor binds is unknown. It has no much larger one-base neighbor in the sample; base qualities were not kept. The sequence is built from TRBV2 and TRBJ1-3; the D region possibly corresponds to TRBD1 (5 bases align). Sequenced input: blood. This sequence was found in a woman younger than 30 with Graves' hyperthyroidism. CDR3 loop: CASSEEGPGNTIYF. The DNA sequence is TGTGCCAGCAGTGAAGAGGGGCCTGGAAACACCATATATTTT. Reference TRBV2 and TRBJ1-3 genes cover what lies past the CDR3, so the full variable domain is EPEVTQTPSHQVTQMGQEVILRCVPISNHLYFYWYRQILGQKVEFLVSFYNNEISEKSEIFDDQFSVERPDGSNFTLKIRSTKLEDSAMYFCASSEEGPGNTIYFGEGSWLTVV.